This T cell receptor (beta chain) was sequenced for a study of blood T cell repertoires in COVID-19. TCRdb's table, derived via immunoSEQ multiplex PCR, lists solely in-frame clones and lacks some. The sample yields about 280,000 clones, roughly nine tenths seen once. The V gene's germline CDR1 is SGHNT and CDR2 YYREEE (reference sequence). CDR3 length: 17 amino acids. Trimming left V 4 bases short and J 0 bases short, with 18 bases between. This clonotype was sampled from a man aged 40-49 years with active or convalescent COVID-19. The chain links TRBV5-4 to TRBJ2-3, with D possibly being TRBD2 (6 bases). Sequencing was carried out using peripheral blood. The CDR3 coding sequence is TGTGCCAGCAGCCGCCAGACTAGAGCGGCTAGCACAGATACGCAGTATTTT. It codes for CASSRQTRAASTDTQYF.